This record looks at one T cell receptor beta chain sequence and its context. As yet, its antigen is unknown. With 1 base removed from V and 2 bases from J, the gap between germline ends came to 11 bases. This CDR3 region has 15 residues. Germline V lookup: CDR1 SGHTA, CDR2 FQGNSA. The data are from a study of Ad26.COV2.S vaccination and SARS-CoV-2 variants. Overall study: Into the muscle, Ad26.COV2.S was dosed once or twice, 56 days apart.

The treatment: 19 received Ad26.COV2.S at low or high dose, single or two shots; several received placebo; per-sample allocation not given. It was on day 63 after the first vaccine or placebo injection that samples were taken. Boston supplied an adult donor aged 18-55 years. Produced via immunoSEQ multiplex PCR; TCRdb's table is partial and in-frame only. In the table there are some 290,000 clones, 70% to 90% of which are singletons. General observations from the study: Spike-specific responses of CD8+ and CD4+ T cells were reported to display substantial breadth after vaccination.

The source material was peripheral blood, sampled in a trial of Ad26.COV2.S vaccine versus placebo. This chain uses TRBV7-2 with TRBJ2-5; D is uncertain. This clonotype originated in a person aged 18-65 years who received the Ad26.COV2.S COVID-19 vaccine or a placebo. The CDR3 region is CASSLERAEQETQYF. The CDR3 coding sequence is TGTGCCAGCAGCTTAGAACGGGCGGAACAAGAGACCCAGTACTTC.